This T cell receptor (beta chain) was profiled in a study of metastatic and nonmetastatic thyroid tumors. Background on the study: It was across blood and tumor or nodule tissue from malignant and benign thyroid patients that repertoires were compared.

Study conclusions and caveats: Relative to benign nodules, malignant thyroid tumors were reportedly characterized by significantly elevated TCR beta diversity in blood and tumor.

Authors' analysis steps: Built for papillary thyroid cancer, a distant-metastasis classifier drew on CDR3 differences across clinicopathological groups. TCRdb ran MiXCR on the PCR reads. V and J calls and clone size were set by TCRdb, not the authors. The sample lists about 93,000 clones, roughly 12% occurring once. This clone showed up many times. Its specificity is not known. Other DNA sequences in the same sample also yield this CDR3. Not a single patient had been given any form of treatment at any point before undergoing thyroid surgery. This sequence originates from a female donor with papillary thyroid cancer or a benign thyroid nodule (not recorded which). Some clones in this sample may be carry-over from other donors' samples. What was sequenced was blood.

Here the CDR3 DNA reads TGTGCCAGCAGCCTAAAAGGTCGGGACAGATTCTCCTACGAGCAGTACTTC. Translated, it gives CASSLKGRDRFSYEQYF. The chain recombines TRBV7-8 with TRBJ2-7, with 7 nucleotides matching TRBD1. Per the germline V gene, CDR1 is SGHVS and CDR2 is FQNEAQ. V dropped 5 bases and J dropped 0; count of bases not matched to a gene: 13. CDR3 length equals 17 residues.